This TCR beta chain was retrieved from a study of T cell responses to AZD1222 COVID-19 vaccine. For this clone: The antigen remains undetermined.

Germline V CDR1 and CDR2: SGHRS, YFSETQ. The CDR3 loop spans 14 amino acids. The germline V and J ends were trimmed by 5 bases and 6 bases, with 15 bases remaining between them. Points from the study as a whole: Possibly, clonal diversity was underestimated; donors were largely white British and included more females. Among spike-specific TCRs, nearly half reportedly target unmutated variant regions. Regions 160-218 and 743-854 held dominance among vaccine-associated CD4 TCRs, which spanned spike. Spike-specific TCR breadth and depth grew following two AZD1222 doses.

This table comes from immunoSEQ multiplex PCR, and its TCRdb copy is limited to in-frame clones, with some not included. Of around 120,000 clones in the sample, around 86% were seen once. The chain recombines TRBV5-1 with TRBJ1-5; D might be TRBD1 (5 bases). This clonotype originated in an adult in good health. The source material was peripheral blood, sampled on day 0 of AZD1222 vaccination. The CDR3 protein is CASSSGTPGQPQHF. The CDR3, as DNA: TGCGCCAGCAGTTCCGGGACCCCGGGTCAGCCCCAGCATTTT.